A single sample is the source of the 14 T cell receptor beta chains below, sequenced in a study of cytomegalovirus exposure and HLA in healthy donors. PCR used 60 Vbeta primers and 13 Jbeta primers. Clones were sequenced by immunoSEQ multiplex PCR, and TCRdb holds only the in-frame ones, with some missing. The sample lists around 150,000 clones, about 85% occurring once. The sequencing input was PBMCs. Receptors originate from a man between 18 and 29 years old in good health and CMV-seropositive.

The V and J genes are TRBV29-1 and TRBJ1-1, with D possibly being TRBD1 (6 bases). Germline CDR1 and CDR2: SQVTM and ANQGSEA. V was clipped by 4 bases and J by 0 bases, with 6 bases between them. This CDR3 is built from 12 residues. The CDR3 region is CSVGTVNTEAFF. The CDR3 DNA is TGCAGCGTTGGGACAGTGAACACTGAAGCTTTCTTT.

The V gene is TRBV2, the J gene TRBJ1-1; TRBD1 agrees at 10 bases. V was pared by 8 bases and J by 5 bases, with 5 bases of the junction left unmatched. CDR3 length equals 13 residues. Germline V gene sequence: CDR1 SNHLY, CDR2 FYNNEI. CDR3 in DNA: TGTGCCAGCCCGGGACAGGGGACGACTGAAGCTTTCTTT. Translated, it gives CASPGQGTTEAFF.

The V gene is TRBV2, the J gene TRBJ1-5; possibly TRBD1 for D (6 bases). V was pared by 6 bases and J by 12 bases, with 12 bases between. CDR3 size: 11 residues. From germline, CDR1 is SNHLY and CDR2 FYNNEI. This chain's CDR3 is CASSSDSNQHF. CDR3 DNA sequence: TGTGCCAGCAGCTCGGACAGTAACCAGCATTTT.

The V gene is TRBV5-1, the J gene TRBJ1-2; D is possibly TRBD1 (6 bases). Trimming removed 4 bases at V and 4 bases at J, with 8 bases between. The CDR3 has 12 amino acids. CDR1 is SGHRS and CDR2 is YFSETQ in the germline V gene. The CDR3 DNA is TGCGCCAGCAGCGCGGACAGCTATGGCTACACCTTC. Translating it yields CASSADSYGYTF. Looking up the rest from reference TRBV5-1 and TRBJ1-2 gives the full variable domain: KAGVTQTPRYLIKTRGQQVTLSCSPISGHRSVSWYQQTPGQGLQFLFEYFSETQRNKGNFPGRFSGRQFSNSRSEMNVSTLELGDSALYLCASSADSYGYTFGSGTRLTVV.

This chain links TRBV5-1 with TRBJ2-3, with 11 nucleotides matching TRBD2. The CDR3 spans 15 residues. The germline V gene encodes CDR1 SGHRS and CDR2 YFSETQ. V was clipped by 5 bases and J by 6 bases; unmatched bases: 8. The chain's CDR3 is CASRVAGGPEDTQYF. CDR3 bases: TGCGCCAGCAGAGTAGCGGGGGGGCCAGAGGATACGCAGTATTTT.

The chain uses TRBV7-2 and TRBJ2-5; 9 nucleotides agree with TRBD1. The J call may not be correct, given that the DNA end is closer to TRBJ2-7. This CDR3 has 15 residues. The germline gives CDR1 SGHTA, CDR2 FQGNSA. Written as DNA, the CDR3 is TGTGCCAGCAGCTTATACACAGGGGGCATCAACGAGCAGTACTTC. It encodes CASSLYTGGINEQYF.

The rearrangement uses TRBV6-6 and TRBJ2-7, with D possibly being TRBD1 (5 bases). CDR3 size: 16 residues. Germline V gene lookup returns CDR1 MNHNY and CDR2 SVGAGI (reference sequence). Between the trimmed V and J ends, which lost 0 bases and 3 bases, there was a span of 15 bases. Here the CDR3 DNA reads TGTGCCAGCAGTTACTCGATTCCAGGGCCCCGCTACGAGCAGTACTTC. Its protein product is CASSYSIPGPRYEQYF.

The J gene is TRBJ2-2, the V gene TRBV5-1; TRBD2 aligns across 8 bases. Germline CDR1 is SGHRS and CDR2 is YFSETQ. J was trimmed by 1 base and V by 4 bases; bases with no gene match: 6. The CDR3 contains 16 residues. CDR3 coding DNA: TGCGCCAGCAGCACGGGGGGGGCCCGGAACACCGGGGAGCTGTTTTTT. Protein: CASSTGGARNTGELFF.

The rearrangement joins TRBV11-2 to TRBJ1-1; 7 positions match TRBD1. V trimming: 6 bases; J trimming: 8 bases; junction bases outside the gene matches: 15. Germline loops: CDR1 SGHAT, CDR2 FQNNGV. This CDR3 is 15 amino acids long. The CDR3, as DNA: TGTGCCAGCAGTTCATATTCAGGGGGGAGTGAGGAAGCTTTCTTT. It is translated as CASSSYSGGSEEAFF.

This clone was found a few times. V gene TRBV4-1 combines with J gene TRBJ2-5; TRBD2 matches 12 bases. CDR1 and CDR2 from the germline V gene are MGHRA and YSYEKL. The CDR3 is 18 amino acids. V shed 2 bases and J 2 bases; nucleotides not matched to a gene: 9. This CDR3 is CASSQSFLLAGGQETQYF. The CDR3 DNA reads TGCGCCAGCAGCCAATCCTTCCTCCTAGCGGGGGGGCAAGAGACCCAGTACTTC.

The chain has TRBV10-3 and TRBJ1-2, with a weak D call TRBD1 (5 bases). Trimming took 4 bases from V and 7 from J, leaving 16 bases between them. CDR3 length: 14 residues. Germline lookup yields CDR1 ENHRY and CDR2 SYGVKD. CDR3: CAISAREWSPGYTF. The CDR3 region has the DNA TGTGCCATCAGTGCCAGGGAATGGAGTCCTGGCTACACCTTC.

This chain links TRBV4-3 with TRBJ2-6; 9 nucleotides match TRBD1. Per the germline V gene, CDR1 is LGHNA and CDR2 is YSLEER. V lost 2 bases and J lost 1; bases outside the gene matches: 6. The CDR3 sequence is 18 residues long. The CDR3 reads CASSQSTGGMSGANVLTF. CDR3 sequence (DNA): TGCGCCAGCAGCCAAAGTACAGGGGGCATGTCTGGGGCCAACGTCCTGACTTTC.

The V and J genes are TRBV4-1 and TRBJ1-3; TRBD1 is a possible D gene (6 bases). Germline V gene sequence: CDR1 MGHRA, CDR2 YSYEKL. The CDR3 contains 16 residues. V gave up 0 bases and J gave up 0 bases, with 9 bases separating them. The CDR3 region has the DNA TGCGCCAGCAGCCAAGAAGGGACAACCTCTGGAAACACCATATATTTT. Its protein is CASSQEGTTSGNTIYF.

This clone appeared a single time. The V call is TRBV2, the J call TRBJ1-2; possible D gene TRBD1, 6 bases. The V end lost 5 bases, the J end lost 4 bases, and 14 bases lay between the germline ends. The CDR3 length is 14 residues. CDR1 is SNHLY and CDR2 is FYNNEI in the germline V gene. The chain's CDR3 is CASSSTGAGYGYTF. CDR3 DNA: TGTGCCAGCAGTTCGACAGGTGCCGGCTATGGCTACACCTTC.